Here is one T cell receptor (beta chain) with its context. What it binds is not known. This record comes from a study of T cell responses to AZD1222 COVID-19 vaccine. The CDR3 has 17 amino acids. V lost 2 bases to trimming and J lost 0 bases, with 13 bases between them. CDR1 is MNHEY and CDR2 is SMNVEV in the germline V gene (reference sequence). Notes on the study in general: At study baseline, merely five or six AZD1222 recipients were seropositive. Compared with day 0, the breadth and depth of the Spike-specific TCR repertoire rose significantly after two doses of AZD1222. Within unmutated variant regions lay the reported targets of nearly half of spike-specific TCRs. Donors were mostly white British, more females; clonal diversity possibly underestimated.

Produced via immunoSEQ multiplex PCR; TCRdb's table is partial and in-frame only. This table holds 150,000 or so clones, about 87% found once. This TCR derives from an adult who received the MenACWY meningococcal vaccine as a control. This chain joins TRBV27 and TRBJ2-2; TRBD2 is a possible D gene (6 bases). The starting material was peripheral blood, obtained 28 days after the second dose of the MenACWY control vaccine. CDR3 nucleotides: TGTGCCAGCAGTTTAGATTTTAGACTAGCGAACACCGGGGAGCTGTTTTTT. It is translated as CASSLDFRLANTGELFF.